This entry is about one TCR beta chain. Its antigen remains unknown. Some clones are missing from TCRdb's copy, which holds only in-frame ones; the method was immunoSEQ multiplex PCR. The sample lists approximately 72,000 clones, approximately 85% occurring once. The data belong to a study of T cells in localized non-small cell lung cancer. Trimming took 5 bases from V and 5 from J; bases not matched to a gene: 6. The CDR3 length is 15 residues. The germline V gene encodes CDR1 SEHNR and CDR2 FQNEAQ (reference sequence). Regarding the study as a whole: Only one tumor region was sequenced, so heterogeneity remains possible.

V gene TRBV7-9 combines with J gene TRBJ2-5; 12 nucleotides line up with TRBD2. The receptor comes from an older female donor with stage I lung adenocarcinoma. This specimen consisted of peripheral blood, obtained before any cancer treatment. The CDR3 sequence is CASSPTSGRSETQYF. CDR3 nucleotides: TGTGCCAGCAGCCCTACTAGCGGGAGGTCGGAGACCCAGTACTTC.